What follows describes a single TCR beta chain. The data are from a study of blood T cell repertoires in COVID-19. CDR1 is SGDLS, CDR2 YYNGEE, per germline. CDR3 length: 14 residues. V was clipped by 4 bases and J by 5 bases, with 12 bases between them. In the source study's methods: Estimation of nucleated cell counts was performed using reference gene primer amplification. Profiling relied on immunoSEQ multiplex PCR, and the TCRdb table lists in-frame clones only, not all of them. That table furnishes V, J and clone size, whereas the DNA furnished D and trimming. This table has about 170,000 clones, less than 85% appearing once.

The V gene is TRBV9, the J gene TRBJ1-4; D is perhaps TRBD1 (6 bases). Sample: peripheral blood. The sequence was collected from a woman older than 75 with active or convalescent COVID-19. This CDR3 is CASSQTQGNEKLFF. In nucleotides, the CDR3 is TGTGCCAGCAGCCAGACCCAGGGGAATGAAAAACTGTTTTTT.